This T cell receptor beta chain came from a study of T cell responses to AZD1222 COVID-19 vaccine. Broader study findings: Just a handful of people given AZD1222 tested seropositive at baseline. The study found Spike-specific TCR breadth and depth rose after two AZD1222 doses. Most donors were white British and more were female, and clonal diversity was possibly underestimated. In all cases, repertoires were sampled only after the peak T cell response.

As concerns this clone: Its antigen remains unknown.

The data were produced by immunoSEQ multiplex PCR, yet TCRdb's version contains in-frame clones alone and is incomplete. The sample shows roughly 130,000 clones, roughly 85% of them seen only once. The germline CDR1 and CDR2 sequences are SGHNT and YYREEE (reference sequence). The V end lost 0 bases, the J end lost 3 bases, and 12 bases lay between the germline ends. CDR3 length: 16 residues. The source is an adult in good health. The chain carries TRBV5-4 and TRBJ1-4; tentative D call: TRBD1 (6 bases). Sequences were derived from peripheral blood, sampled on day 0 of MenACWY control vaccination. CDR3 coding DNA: TGTGCCAGCAGCTTGGCCGGGGGCACAGCTAATGAAAAACTGTTTTTT. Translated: CASSLAGGTANEKLFF.